This is a list of T cell receptor beta chains from one sample in a study of blood T cell repertoires in COVID-19. Repertoires were generated with immunoSEQ multiplex PCR, while TCRdb's copy carries only in-frame clones and drops some. The sample carries about 180,000 clones, 70% to 85% recorded once. What was sequenced was PBMCs or T cells enriched from blood (not recorded which). The receptors shown here come from a woman aged 45-65 years who had recovered from COVID-19. Each CDR3 is given with its conserved first and last residue. D genes are given only for firm matches. A clone size is listed for some rows: how often the clone was seen (once, few, many), or a class if it is expanded.

clone_size j_call v_call d_call cdr3_aa cdr3_nt
few TRBJ1-6 TRBV11-2 TRBD1 CASSLDPGQGVSPLHF TGTGCCAGCAGCTTAGATCCGGGACAGGGGGTATCACCCCTCCACTTT
- TRBJ2-3 TRBV18 - CASSPIRTEDTQYF TGTGCCAGCTCACCGATCCGGACAGAGGATACGCAGTATTTT
- TRBJ2-1 TRBV10-3 - CAISEWFQGAYNEQFF TGTGCCATCAGTGAATGGTTCCAAGGGGCCTACAATGAGCAGTTCTTC
- TRBJ2-2 TRBV28 - CASSRRANTGELFF TGTGCCAGCAGTCGGCGGGCGAACACCGGGGAGCTGTTTTTT
- TRBJ2-6 TRBV7-8 TRBD2 CASGRTSGRASGANVLTF TGTGCCAGCGGCCGGACTAGCGGGAGGGCCTCTGGGGCCAACGTCCTGACTTTC
- TRBJ1-1 TRBV7-2 - CASSLGRENTEAFF TGTGCCAGCAGCTTGGGCCGGGAGAACACTGAAGCTTTCTTT
- TRBJ1-6 TRBV6-2/TRBV6-3 - CASSYDRVSSPLHF TGTGCCAGCAGTTACGATCGGGTTTCTTCACCCCTCCACTTT
once TRBJ1-2 TRBV6-5 TRBD1 CASRVNRGPNYGYTF TGTGCCAGCAGGGTAAACAGGGGACCTAACTATGGCTACACCTTC
- TRBJ2-7 TRBV3-1/TRBV3-2 TRBD1 CASRGRTGPTEQYF TGTGCCAGCAGGGGGAGGACAGGGCCCACCGAGCAGTACTTC
- TRBJ2-5 TRBV24-1 - CATSDLGAAETQYF TGTGCCACCAGTGATTTAGGAGCGGCAGAGACCCAGTACTTC
- TRBJ2-3 TRBV11-3 - CASSPGLQGGTDTQYF TGTGCCAGCAGCCCCGGGCTGCAGGGTGGCACAGATACGCAGTATTTT
- TRBJ2-1 TRBV30 - CAWSPGLYEQFF TGTGCCTGGAGCCCAGGCTTGTACGAGCAGTTCTTC
once TRBJ2-5 TRBV19 - CASSISLAQETQYF TGTGCCAGTAGTATCTCCCTAGCGCAAGAGACCCAGTACTTC